Presented here are 24 T cell receptor beta chains from one specimen sequenced in a study of CD8 T cells in Susac syndrome. The RNA input was roughly 0.45 to 1 ug, and it was reverse transcribed with random hexamers. Using its own MiXCR run on the immunoSEQ multiplex PCR reads, TCRdb lists one record per CDR3 protein. This sample has some 150,000 distinct CDR3 sequences, with about 95% found just once. Sequenced: CD4+ T cells from PBMCs. Receptors originate from a human donor with Susac syndrome.

This clonotype was counted a single time. The chain couples TRBV25-1 to TRBJ1-2, with D possibly being TRBD1 (5 bases). Germline V gene lookup returns CDR1 MGHDK and CDR2 SYGVNS. The CDR3 runs 11 residues. V lost 7 bases and J 5 bases, leaving 8 bases between the germline ends. In nucleotides, the CDR3 is TGTGCCAGCATGGCAGGGTATGGCTACACCTTC. This gives the protein CASMAGYGYTF.

The gene calls are TRBV24-1 and TRBJ2-1; possible D gene TRBD1, 5 bases. V dropped 5 bases and J dropped 8 bases, with 9 bases sitting between them. CDR3 length equals 12 residues. CDR1 KGHDR and CDR2 SFDVKD come from the germline V gene. CDR3 protein: CATSGAGHEQFF. As DNA, the CDR3 is TGTGCCACCAGTGGGGCAGGGCATGAGCAGTTCTTC.

The chain couples TRBV6-1 to TRBJ1-6, with 7 bases lining up with TRBD1. V lost 5 bases and J lost 8; bases outside the gene matches: 18. The germline V gene has CDR1 MNHNS and CDR2 SASEGT. The CDR3 loop spans 18 amino acids. The CDR3 spells CASSRAGIGQGVDSPLHF. CDR3 coding DNA: TGTGCCAGCAGTCGGGCGGGAATAGGTCAGGGGGTTGATTCACCCCTCCACTTT.

The chain links TRBV2 to TRBJ1-6; D ambiguous. From germline, CDR1 is SNHLY and CDR2 FYNNEI. The V end lost 6 bases, the J end lost 0 bases, and 12 bases lay between the germline ends. The CDR3 is 16 amino acids. The DNA of the CDR3 is TGTGCCAGCAGACCCGGGCTTAGCTCCTATAATTCACCCCTCCACTTT. Translated, it gives CASRPGLSSYNSPLHF.

The CDR3: CASSITENEQFF. The CDR3 DNA follows: TGTGCCAGTAGTATAACCGAGAATGAGCAGTTCTTC. This chain uses TRBV19 with TRBJ2-1; D ambiguous. The CDR3 spans 12 residues. Looked up from germline, CDR1 is LNHDA and CDR2 is SQIVND (reference sequence). V gave up 2 bases and J gave up 7 bases, with 6 bases separating them.

This clonotype was observed once. This rearrangement joins TRBV29-1 to TRBJ1-2; unclear D gene. Looked up from germline, CDR1 is SQVTM and CDR2 is ANQGSEA. V gave up 7 bases and J gave up 1 base, with 7 bases separating them. This CDR3 region has 11 residues. CDR3 region: CSAWGNYGYTF. CDR3 nucleotide sequence: TGCAGCGCCTGGGGTAACTATGGCTACACCTTC.

CDR3 loop: CASSLRQGGQPQHF. The DNA of the CDR3 is TGTGCCAGCAGCTTAAGACAGGGGGGTCAGCCCCAGCATTTT. J is TRBJ1-5 and V is TRBV7-2, with 9 bases aligning to TRBD1. Trimming at V came to 2 bases and at J to 6 bases, leaving 2 bases not matched to a gene. The germline gives CDR1 SGHTA, CDR2 FQGNSA. CDR3 length: 14 amino acids.

V usage is TRBV23-1 and J usage is TRBJ2-2; D is unresolved. TRBV23-1 has ORF status, its function being uncertain. This CDR3 is built from 19 residues. V dropped 2 bases and J dropped 3 bases, with 22 bases sitting between them. CDR3 sequence: CASSQPFARPGKDTGELFF. CDR3 DNA: TGCGCCAGCAGTCAACCCTTCGCCCGGCCAGGCAAAGACACCGGGGAGCTGTTTTTT.

This sequence joins TRBV7-3 and TRBJ2-3, with D unclear. The V and J ends lost 4 bases and 1 base respectively, with 12 bases between them. The CDR3 contains 15 residues. The V gene's germline CDR1 is SGHTA and CDR2 FQGTGA. The CDR3 sequence is CASSWQGSGTDTQYF. DNA of the CDR3: TGTGCCAGCAGCTGGCAAGGTTCTGGCACAGATACGCAGTATTTT.

Here the CDR3 DNA reads TGCAGCGTTGGTGGGTCTAACAATGAGCAGTTCTTC. This gives the protein CSVGGSNNEQFF. This chain connects TRBV29-1 to TRBJ2-1; D ambiguous. The CDR3 length is 12 residues. Trimming took 4 bases from V and 5 from J, leaving 9 bases between them. Germline V gene data show CDR1 as SQVTM and CDR2 as ANQGSEA.

This chain links TRBV5-1 with TRBJ2-1; maybe TRBD2 (5 bases). The CDR3 sequence is 16 residues long. V was cut by 0 bases and J by 0 bases, with 10 bases left in between. CDR1 is SGHRS and CDR2 is YFSETQ in the germline V gene. This CDR3 reads CASSLVRARSYNEQFF. The CDR3 DNA is TGCGCCAGCAGCTTGGTGCGGGCCCGCTCCTACAATGAGCAGTTCTTC.

The chain uses TRBV20-1 and TRBJ1-5; 8 bases fit TRBD1. The trim removed 6 bases at V and 4 bases at J, leaving 11 bases unmatched. The CDR3 has 15 amino acids. Germline CDR1 is DFQATT and CDR2 is SNEGSKA (reference sequence). CDR3 sequence reads: CSARTQGAGNQPQHF. The CDR3 DNA sequence: TGCAGTGCGCGGACGCAGGGGGCAGGGAATCAGCCCCAGCATTTT.

The chain is built from TRBV5-1 and TRBJ2-7; 8 positions match TRBD1. Per the germline V gene, CDR1 is SGHRS and CDR2 is YFSETQ. V trimming: 5 bases; J trimming: 2 bases; junction bases outside the gene matches: 0. The CDR3 totals 12 residues. CDR3 in amino acids: CASRQGAYEQYF. The CDR3 coding sequence is TGCGCCAGCAGACAGGGGGCCTACGAGCAGTACTTC.

The chain couples TRBV9 to TRBJ1-4; maybe TRBD1 (5 bases). The germline V gene has CDR1 SGDLS and CDR2 YYNGEE. Trimming pared 0 bases from V and 6 bases from J, leaving 15 bases between. This CDR3 contains 16 residues. CDR3 in amino acids: CASSVGRRGNYEKLFF. The CDR3 DNA sequence: TGTGCCAGCAGCGTAGGGCGGAGGGGTAATTATGAAAAACTGTTTTTT.

V and J are TRBV29-1 and TRBJ1-1; D call uncertain. Trimming took 3 bases from V and 0 from J, leaving 8 bases between them. CDR1 and CDR2 from the germline V gene are SQVTM and ANQGSEA. The CDR3 covers 13 residues. Here the CDR3 DNA reads TGCAGCGTTGACACGGTAGTGAACACTGAAGCTTTCTTT. Its protein product is CSVDTVVNTEAFF.

CDR3 residues: CSVWGEDGYTF. The CDR3 DNA is TGCAGCGTATGGGGGGAGGATGGCTACACCTTC. This chain joins TRBV29-1 and TRBJ1-2, with a possible D match to TRBD1 (5 bases). V was shortened by 6 bases and J by 6 bases, with 11 bases between the two germline ends. CDR1 and CDR2 (germline): SQVTM, ANQGSEA. The CDR3 spans 11 residues.

This clonotype has only one observation. The gene calls are TRBV3-1 and TRBJ2-7, with D possibly matching TRBD2 (5 bases). The germline V gene encodes CDR1 LGHDT and CDR2 YNNKEL (reference sequence). This CDR3 is built from 12 residues. V lost 4 bases and J lost 7, with 11 bases in between. The CDR3 here is CASSPGRGEQYF. The CDR3 DNA follows: TGTGCCAGCAGCCCGGGTCGGGGAGAGCAGTACTTC.

The J gene is TRBJ1-6, the V gene TRBV29-1; 10 bases are a match to TRBD1. V lost 6 bases, J lost 9 bases, and 5 bases stayed unmatched. CDR3 size: 13 residues. From germline, CDR1 is SQVTM and CDR2 ANQGSEA. The CDR3 is CSVRTGGGSPLHF. CDR3 nucleotides: TGCAGCGTGAGGACAGGGGGAGGTTCACCCCTCCACTTT.

This clonotype was counted between two and nine times. This chain links TRBV6-2 or TRBV6-3 with TRBJ1-2; TRBD1 matches at 10 bases. Losses at the gene ends were 4 bases for V and 4 bases for J; bases not matched to a gene: 6. CDR3 length: 15 amino acids. Germline V gene data show CDR1 as MNHEY and CDR2 as SVGEGT. DNA for the CDR3: TGTGCCAGCAGTTCCCCCGGGACAGGGGTCTATGGCTACACCTTC. Its protein is CASSSPGTGVYGYTF.

This chain links TRBV7-8 with TRBJ2-1; possible D gene TRBD2, 6 bases. Trimming stripped 0 bases from V and 3 bases from J, with 18 bases between. Germline V gene data show CDR1 as SGHVS and CDR2 as FQNEAQ. The CDR3 has 18 residues. In DNA form, the CDR3 reads TGTGCCAGCAGCTTAGCGCCCCCCGGCGGGGCCTTCTACAATGAGCAGTTCTTC. It translates to CASSLAPPGGAFYNEQFF.

The chain recombines TRBV6-2 or TRBV6-3 with TRBJ2-3, with D possibly being TRBD1 (6 bases). Germline V lookup: CDR1 MNHEY, CDR2 SVGEGT. Trimming shortened V by 10 bases and J by 5 bases, and 10 bases separated the two germline ends. This CDR3 has 11 amino acids. As DNA, the CDR3 is TGTGCCACCCAAGGGGGAGATACGCAGTATTTT. Translation gives CATQGGDTQYF.

The chain is built from TRBV18 and TRBJ1-1; weak D call: TRBD1 (6 bases). The V gene's germline CDR1 is KGHSH and CDR2 LQKENI. V lost 0 bases to trimming and J lost 1 base, with 12 bases between them. The CDR3 runs 16 residues. The CDR3 region is CASSPPSGHSNTEAFF. The DNA of the CDR3 is TGTGCCAGCTCACCACCCTCGGGACACTCGAACACTGAAGCTTTCTTT.

Only one count was recorded for this clonotype. The chain recombines TRBV20-1 with TRBJ2-7; no definite D call. V was cut by 3 bases and J by 7 bases, with 16 bases left in between. The CDR3 contains 13 residues. Germline assignment: CDR1 DFQATT and CDR2 SNEGSKA (reference sequence). DNA for the CDR3: TGCAGTGCTAGCGGACCCCCGCTGGATGAGCAGTACTTC. It codes for CSASGPPLDEQYF.

This clonotype was observed a handful of times. The chain has TRBV29-1 and TRBJ2-7; 11 bases are shared with TRBD1. V dropped 7 bases and J dropped 7; count of bases not matched to a gene: 6. CDR1 is SQVTM and CDR2 is ANQGSEA in the germline V gene. The CDR3 runs to 12 residues. CDR3 region: CSAEDRGLEQYF. CDR3 nucleotides: TGCAGCGCCGAGGACAGGGGGCTTGAGCAGTACTTC.